This paragraph reports one TCR beta chain. Its antigen remains unknown. Given a much more abundant clone one base away, this may be a read error. This sample is drawn from a study of shared clonotypes between healthy human individuals. Study conclusions and caveats: The donor pool, a small one, limited the genetic and exposure-history diversity represented. It was observed that roughly 4.8% of naive CD4 clonotypes were shared across several donors. Naive subsets typically showed greater estimated richness than memory subsets.

The CDR3 totals 16 residues. Germline V gives CDR1 GTSNPN, CDR2 SVGIG (reference sequence). Assay execution took place at the deep level. Libraries were prepared by immunoSEQ multiplex PCR; TCRdb keeps only in-frame clonotypes and omits some of them. The profile covers over a million clones, with about 70% appearing a single time and around 1.5% taken by the ten largest. The chain couples TRBV30 to TRBJ1-1; D gene ambiguous. The sequencing input was memory CD4+ T cells sorted from blood. Noted subset: CD45RA-negative fraction. The TCR comes from a man aged 18 to 30 in good health. CDR3 amino acids: CAWGVLSATLNTEAFF. CDR3 nucleotide sequence: TGTGCCTGGGGTGTACTGTCGGCAACTCTGAACACTGAAGCTTTCTTT.